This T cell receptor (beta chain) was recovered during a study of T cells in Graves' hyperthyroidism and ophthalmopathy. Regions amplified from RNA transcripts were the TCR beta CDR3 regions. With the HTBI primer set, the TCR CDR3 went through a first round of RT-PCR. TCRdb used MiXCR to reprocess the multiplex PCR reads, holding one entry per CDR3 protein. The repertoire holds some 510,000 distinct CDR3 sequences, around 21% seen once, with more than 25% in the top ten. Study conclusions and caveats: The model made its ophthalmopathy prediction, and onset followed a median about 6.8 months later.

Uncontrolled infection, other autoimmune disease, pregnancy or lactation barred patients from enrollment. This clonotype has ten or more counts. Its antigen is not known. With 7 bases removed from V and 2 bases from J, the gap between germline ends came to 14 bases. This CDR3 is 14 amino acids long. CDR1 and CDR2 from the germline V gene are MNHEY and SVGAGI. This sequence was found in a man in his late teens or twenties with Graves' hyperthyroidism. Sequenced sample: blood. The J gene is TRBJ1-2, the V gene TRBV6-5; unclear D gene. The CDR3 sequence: CASKRRTLNYGYTF. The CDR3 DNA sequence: TGTGCCAGCAAGAGGCGGACGTTAAACTATGGCTACACCTTC.